This T cell receptor beta chain was sequenced in a study of PD-1 blockade in classical Hodgkin lymphoma. Some clones are missing from TCRdb's copy, which holds only in-frame ones; the method was immunoSEQ multiplex PCR. The sample lists 30,000 to 40,000 clones; around 88% were seen once. This clone has only a few counts. Its antigen remains unidentified. Study results and limitations: Repertoire differences have undefined causes, possibly disease activity or prior therapy.

Time point here: newly diagnosed, previously untreated cHL patient sample. Negative selection with magnetic separation was used to purify CD4+ T cells from thawed PBMCs. For comparison, PBMCs from newly diagnosed, untreated classical Hodgkin lymphoma were used. Germline CDR1 SGHTA, CDR2 FQGNSA. This CDR3 spans 15 amino acids. Trimming shortened V by 5 bases and J by 3 bases, and 14 bases separated the two germline ends. The specimen was CD4+ T cells from blood. The rearrangement links TRBV7-2 to TRBJ1-5, with D uncertain. This TCR derives from a human donor with classical Hodgkin lymphoma. The CDR3 is CASSTSGLFNQPQHF. CDR3 DNA sequence: TGTGCCAGCAGCACGTCGGGCCTTTTCAATCAGCCCCAGCATTTT.